These 21 T cell receptor beta chains were all obtained from the same sample, sequenced in a study of T cell responses to AZD1222 COVID-19 vaccine. Generated by immunoSEQ multiplex PCR, the TCRdb table keeps only in-frame clones and is missing some. The sample includes under 150,000 clones, about 86% of them seen just once. Here the sequenced sample was peripheral blood, taken on day 0 of AZD1222 vaccination. These receptors were collected from an adult in good health.

Written as DNA, the CDR3 is TGTGCCAGCTCACGCGACAACACAGGGGTTGGCTACACCTTC. It specifies CASSRDNTGVGYTF. This sequence joins TRBV18 and TRBJ1-2; 7 bases align to TRBD1. Germline-derived CDR1 and CDR2 are KGHSH and LQKENI. The V segment lost 4 bases and the J segment 7 bases; nucleotides outside the gene matches: 9. CDR3 length: 14 residues.

The V call is TRBV30, the J call TRBJ2-1; 7 nucleotides match TRBD1. The CDR3 covers 12 residues. Trimming at V came to 7 bases and at J to 5 bases, leaving 5 bases not matched to a gene. CDR1 and CDR2 (germline): GTSNPN, SVGIG (reference sequence). For the CDR3, the DNA is TGTGCCTCCGGGACAGCAGACAATGAGCAGTTCTTC. The encoded protein is CASGTADNEQFF.

The rearrangement links TRBV5-1 to TRBJ1-4, with 9 bases identical to TRBD1. Trimming removed 3 bases from V and 4 bases from J; junction bases left unmatched: 7. Germline lookup yields CDR1 SGHRS and CDR2 YFSETQ. This CDR3 is 16 amino acids long. DNA of the CDR3: TGCGCCAGCAGCTCGGGACAGGGCGGAGGTAATGAAAAACTGTTTTTT. This translates into CASSSGQGGGNEKLFF.

The chain links TRBV7-9 to TRBJ1-2; TRBD1 matches 9 bases. The length of the CDR3 is 16 residues. Germline CDR1 is SEHNR and CDR2 is FQNEAQ (reference sequence). Losses at the gene ends were 5 bases for V and 4 bases for J; bases not matched to a gene: 11. This CDR3 reads CASSRRRTGEGYGYTF. The CDR3 nucleotides are TGTGCCAGCAGCCGGCGCCGGACAGGGGAGGGCTATGGCTACACCTTC.

The chain has TRBV19 and TRBJ1-3; D gene unclear. V dropped 6 bases and J dropped 0 bases, with 9 bases sitting between them. Germline CDR1 reads LNHDA; CDR2 reads SQIVND (reference sequence). This CDR3 spans 14 amino acids. CDR3 loop: CASRSGGSGNTIYF. CDR3 in DNA: TGTGCCAGTAGGTCGGGCGGCTCTGGAAACACCATATATTTT.

V is TRBV5-6 and J is TRBJ1-2; D perhaps matches TRBD1 (6 bases). Trimming cost V 1 base and J 0 bases, with 13 bases left between them. Per the germline V gene, CDR1 is SGHDT and CDR2 is YYEEEE. The CDR3 totals 16 residues. The CDR3, as DNA: TGTGCCAGCAGCTTGATAGGGGACACTACTAACTATGGCTACACCTTC. Translation: CASSLIGDTTNYGYTF.

V is TRBV30 and J is TRBJ2-1; 8 positions match TRBD1. V trimming: 2 bases; J trimming: 10 bases; junction bases outside the gene matches: 31. CDR3 length equals 21 residues. Germline values: CDR1 GTSNPN, CDR2 SVGIG (reference sequence). The DNA of the CDR3 is TGTGCCTGGAGTAGGGTCCTCCCTCGAGAAAGCCGGGACAGGCGCCTGGGGGAGCAGTTCTTC. Protein product: CAWSRVLPRESRDRRLGEQFF.

The chain is built from TRBV5-4 and TRBJ2-1; 7 bases map to TRBD2. V shed 7 bases, J shed 2 bases, and the junction held 9 bases outside the gene matches. Germline CDR1 and CDR2: SGHNT and YYREEE (reference sequence). This CDR3 has 15 residues. CDR3 DNA sequence: TGTGCCAGCGTTGGGAGCGGGAAGACCTACAATGAGCAGTTCTTC. It is translated as CASVGSGKTYNEQFF.

This sequence joins TRBV5-1 and TRBJ1-2, with D maybe TRBD1 (6 bases). With 3 bases removed from V and 5 bases from J, the gap between germline ends came to 17 bases. The CDR3 extends over 15 amino acids. In germline, CDR1 is SGHRS, CDR2 YFSETQ. The CDR3 here is CASSWRDNSGYGYTF. The CDR3 DNA reads as TGCGCCAGCAGCTGGCGGGACAATAGCGGGTATGGCTACACCTTC.

The chain uses TRBV7-9 and TRBJ1-6; D is unresolved. The CDR3 is 14 amino acids. V was trimmed by 6 bases and J by 5 bases, leaving 11 bases between them. The germline CDR1 and CDR2 sequences are SEHNR and FQNEAQ (reference sequence). The CDR3 coding sequence is TGTGCCAGCAGTCACGACGTCCATAATTCACCCCTCCACTTT. Translation gives CASSHDVHNSPLHF.

The V call is TRBV7-3, the J call TRBJ2-3; 8 bases match TRBD2. There are 16 residues in the CDR3. CDR1 SGHTA and CDR2 FQGTGA come from the germline V gene. J gave up 2 bases and V 5 bases, and 9 bases lay outside the gene matches. The CDR3 DNA sequence: TGTGCCAGCAGCGAGACCGGGCGGGGGGTCACAGATACGCAGTATTTT. As protein: CASSETGRGVTDTQYF.

The chain links TRBV5-6 to TRBJ1-1, with TRBD1 matching over 10 bases. The germline CDR1 and CDR2 sequences are SGHDT and YYEEEE. CDR3 length: 16 residues. V lost 3 bases and J lost 5; bases outside the gene matches: 10. CDR3 amino acids: CASSSDRGQGWTEAFF. The CDR3 region has the DNA TGTGCCAGCAGCTCCGACAGGGGGCAAGGGTGGACTGAAGCTTTCTTT.

The CDR3 is CASSDPAYSGNTIYF. CDR3 in DNA: TGTGCCAGCAGTGATCCTGCCTACTCTGGAAACACCATATATTTT. The chain has TRBV6-1 and TRBJ1-3; D not resolved. Germline V gene data show CDR1 as MNHNS and CDR2 as SASEGT. V lost 3 bases to trimming and J lost 0 bases, with 9 bases between them. The CDR3 spans 15 residues.

This chain uses TRBV5-6 with TRBJ2-1, with TRBD1 matching over 7 bases. V was clipped by 4 bases and J by 3 bases; unmatched bases: 13. CDR1 and CDR2 (germline): SGHDT, YYEEEE. The CDR3 length is 17 residues. The CDR3 sequence is CASSPYRQGEFYNEQFF. The DNA of the CDR3 is TGTGCCAGCAGCCCCTACCGACAGGGCGAGTTCTACAATGAGCAGTTCTTC.

The chain has TRBV11-2 and TRBJ1-2; D unresolved. This CDR3 region has 14 residues. The ends were cut back, 1 base at V and 4 bases at J, with 10 bases in the middle. Germline V gene data show CDR1 as SGHAT and CDR2 as FQNNGV. This CDR3 reads CASSLGRNLYGYTF. CDR3 sequence (DNA): TGTGCCAGCAGCTTAGGACGCAACCTCTATGGCTACACCTTC.

This chain connects TRBV6-2 or TRBV6-3 to TRBJ2-7; D might be TRBD1 (6 bases). Trimming removed 5 bases at V and 3 bases at J, with 11 bases between. CDR3 size: 13 residues. Germline V gene data show CDR1 as MNHEY and CDR2 as SVGEGT. The CDR3 reads CASSPDSNYEQYF. CDR3 DNA: TGTGCCAGCAGTCCGGACAGTAACTACGAGCAGTACTTC.

This chain joins TRBV7-3 and TRBJ2-5; 7 bases line up with TRBD2. This CDR3 is 14 amino acids long. J gave up 2 bases and V 2 bases, and 2 bases lay outside the gene matches. In germline, CDR1 is SGHTA, CDR2 FQGTGA. The CDR3 region is CASSLAGVQETQYF. The CDR3 DNA sequence: TGTGCCAGCAGCTTAGCGGGAGTTCAAGAGACCCAGTACTTC.

V is TRBV18 and J is TRBJ2-7; D uncertain. CDR3 length: 15 residues. Deletions cut 3 bases from V and 4 bases from J, with 16 bases between. From germline, CDR1 is KGHSH and CDR2 LQKENI. This CDR3 is CASSPLVMAQYEQYF. The CDR3 nucleotides are TGTGCCAGCTCACCCCTCGTAATGGCTCAGTACGAGCAGTACTTC.

This rearrangement joins TRBV2 to TRBJ2-5; 7 positions match TRBD1. CDR3 length: 14 residues. Germline V lookup: CDR1 SNHLY, CDR2 FYNNEI. V lost 6 bases, J lost 4 bases, and 8 bases stayed unmatched. The CDR3 is CASSMGRQGETQYF. CDR3 bases: TGTGCCAGCAGCATGGGACGACAGGGAGAGACCCAGTACTTC.

The J gene is TRBJ1-2, the V gene TRBV7-8; 7 bases fit TRBD1. V trimming: 4 bases; J trimming: 3 bases; junction bases outside the gene matches: 8. The CDR3 has 15 residues. The germline V gene has CDR1 SGHVS and CDR2 FQNEAQ. DNA of the CDR3: TGTGCCAGCAGCTCGTGGCAGGGGGGAGACTATGGCTACACCTTC. Translated: CASSSWQGGDYGYTF.

The chain uses TRBV19 and TRBJ2-2, with TRBD2 identical over 8 bases. Germline trimming cut 9 bases from V and 1 base from J; bases unmatched to any gene: 4. The CDR3 contains 14 residues. Germline CDR1 is LNHDA and CDR2 is SQIVND (reference sequence). The CDR3 sequence is CASLSGVNTGELFF. CDR3 sequence (DNA): TGTGCCAGCCTTAGCGGGGTGAACACCGGGGAGCTGTTTTTT.